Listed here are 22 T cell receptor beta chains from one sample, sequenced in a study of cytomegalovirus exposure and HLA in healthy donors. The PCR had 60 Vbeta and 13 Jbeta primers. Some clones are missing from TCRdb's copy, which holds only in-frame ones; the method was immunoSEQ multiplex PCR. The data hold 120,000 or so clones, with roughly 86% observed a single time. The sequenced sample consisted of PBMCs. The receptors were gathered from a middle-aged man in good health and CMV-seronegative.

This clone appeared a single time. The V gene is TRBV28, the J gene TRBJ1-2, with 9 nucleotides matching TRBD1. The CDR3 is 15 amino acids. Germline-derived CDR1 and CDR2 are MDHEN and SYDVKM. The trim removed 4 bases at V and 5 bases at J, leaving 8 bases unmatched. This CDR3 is CASSYTTGGRYGYTF. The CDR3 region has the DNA TGTGCCAGCAGTTACACGACAGGGGGAAGGTATGGCTACACCTTC.

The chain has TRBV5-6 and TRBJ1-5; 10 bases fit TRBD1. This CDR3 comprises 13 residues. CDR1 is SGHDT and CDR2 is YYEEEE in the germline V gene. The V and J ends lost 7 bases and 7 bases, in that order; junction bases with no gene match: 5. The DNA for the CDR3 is TGTGCCAGCGGGACAGGGGTCGGCCAGCCCCAGCATTTT. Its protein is CASGTGVGQPQHF.

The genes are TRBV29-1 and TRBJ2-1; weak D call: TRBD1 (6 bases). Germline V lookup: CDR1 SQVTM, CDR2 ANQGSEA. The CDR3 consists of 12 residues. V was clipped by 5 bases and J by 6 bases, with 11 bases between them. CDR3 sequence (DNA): TGCAGCGTTCAGGACAGTTTCAATGAGCAGTTCTTC. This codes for CSVQDSFNEQFF.

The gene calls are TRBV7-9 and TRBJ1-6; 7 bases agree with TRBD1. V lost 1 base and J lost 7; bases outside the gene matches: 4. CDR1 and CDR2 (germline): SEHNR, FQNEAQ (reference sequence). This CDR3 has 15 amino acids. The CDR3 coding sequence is TGTGCCAGCAGCTTAGTGGACAGGAGCAATTCACCCCTCCACTTT. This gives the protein CASSLVDRSNSPLHF.

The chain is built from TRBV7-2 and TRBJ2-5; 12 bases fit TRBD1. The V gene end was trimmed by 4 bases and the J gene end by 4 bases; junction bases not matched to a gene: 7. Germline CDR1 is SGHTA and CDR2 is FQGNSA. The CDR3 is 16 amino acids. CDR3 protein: CASSSNRDRGRETQYF. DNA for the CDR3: TGTGCCAGCAGCTCCAACCGGGACAGGGGGCGAGAGACCCAGTACTTC. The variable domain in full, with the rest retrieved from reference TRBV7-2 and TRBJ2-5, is GAGVSQSPSNKVTEKGKDVELRCDPISGHTALYWYRQSLGQGLEFLIYFQGNSAPDKSGLPSDRFSAERTGGSVSTLTIQRTQQEDSAVYLCASSSNRDRGRETQYFGPGTRLLVL.

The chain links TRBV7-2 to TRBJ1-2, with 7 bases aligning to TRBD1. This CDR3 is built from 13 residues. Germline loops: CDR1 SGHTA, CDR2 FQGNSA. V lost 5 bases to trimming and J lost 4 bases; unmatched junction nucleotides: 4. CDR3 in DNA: TGTGCCAGCAGCCCGGGACAGATCTATGGCTACACCTTC. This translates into CASSPGQIYGYTF.

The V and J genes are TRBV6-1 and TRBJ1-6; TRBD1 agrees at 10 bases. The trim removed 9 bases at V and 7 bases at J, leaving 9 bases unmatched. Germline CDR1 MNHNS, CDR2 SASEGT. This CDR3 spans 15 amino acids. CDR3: CASYPDRGDNSPLHF. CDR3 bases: TGTGCCAGTTACCCGGACAGGGGGGACAATTCACCCCTCCACTTT.

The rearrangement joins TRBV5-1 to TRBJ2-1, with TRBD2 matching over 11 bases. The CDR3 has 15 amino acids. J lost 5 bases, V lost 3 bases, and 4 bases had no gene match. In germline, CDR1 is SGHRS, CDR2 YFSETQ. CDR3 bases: TGCGCCAGCAGCTCCCAGACTAGCGGGAACAATGAGCAGTTCTTC. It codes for CASSSQTSGNNEQFF. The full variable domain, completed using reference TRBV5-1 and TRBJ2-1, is KAGVTQTPRYLIKTRGQQVTLSCSPISGHRSVSWYQQTPGQGLQFLFEYFSETQRNKGNFPGRFSGRQFSNSRSEMNVSTLELGDSALYLCASSSQTSGNNEQFFGPGTRLTVL.

The DNA of the CDR3 is TGTGCCAGCAGTTACCCTCCGACAGGGACGAACACTGAAGCTTTCTTT. Translated, it gives CASSYPPTGTNTEAFF. The V gene is TRBV6-5, the J gene TRBJ1-1, with 7 bases that match TRBD1. Trimming removed 2 bases from V and 1 base from J; junction bases left unmatched: 7. Looked up from germline, CDR1 is MNHEY and CDR2 is SVGAGI. The CDR3 is 16 residues long.

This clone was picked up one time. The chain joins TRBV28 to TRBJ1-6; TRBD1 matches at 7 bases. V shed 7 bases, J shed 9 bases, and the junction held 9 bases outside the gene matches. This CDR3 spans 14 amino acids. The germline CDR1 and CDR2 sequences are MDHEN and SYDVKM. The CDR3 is CASTMGQISSPLHF. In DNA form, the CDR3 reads TGTGCCAGCACCATGGGACAGATCTCTTCACCCCTCCACTTT.

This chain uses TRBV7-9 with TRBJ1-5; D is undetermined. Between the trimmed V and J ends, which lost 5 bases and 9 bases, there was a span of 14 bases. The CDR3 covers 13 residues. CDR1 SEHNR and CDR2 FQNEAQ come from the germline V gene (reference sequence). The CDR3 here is CASSPGSGWPQHF. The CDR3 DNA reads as TGTGCCAGCAGCCCGGGCTCGGGATGGCCCCAGCATTTT.

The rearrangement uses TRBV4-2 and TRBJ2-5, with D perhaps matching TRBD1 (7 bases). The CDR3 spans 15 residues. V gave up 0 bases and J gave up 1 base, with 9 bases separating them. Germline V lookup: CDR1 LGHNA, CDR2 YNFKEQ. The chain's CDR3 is CASSQEEGAQETQYF. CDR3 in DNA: TGTGCCAGCAGCCAAGAGGAGGGGGCCCAAGAGACCCAGTACTTC.

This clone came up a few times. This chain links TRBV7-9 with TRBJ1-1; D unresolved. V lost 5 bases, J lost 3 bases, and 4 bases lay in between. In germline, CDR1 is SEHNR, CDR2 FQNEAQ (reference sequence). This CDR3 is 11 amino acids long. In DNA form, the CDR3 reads TGTGCCAGCAGCGGGCACACTGAAGCTTTCTTT. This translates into CASSGHTEAFF.

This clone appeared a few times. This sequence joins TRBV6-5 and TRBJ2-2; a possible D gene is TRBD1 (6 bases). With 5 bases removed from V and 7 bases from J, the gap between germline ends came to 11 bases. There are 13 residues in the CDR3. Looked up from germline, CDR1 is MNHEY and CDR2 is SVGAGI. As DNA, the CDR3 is TGTGCCAGCAGTCACCCAGGGGTCGGGGAGCTGTTTTTT. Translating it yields CASSHPGVGELFF.

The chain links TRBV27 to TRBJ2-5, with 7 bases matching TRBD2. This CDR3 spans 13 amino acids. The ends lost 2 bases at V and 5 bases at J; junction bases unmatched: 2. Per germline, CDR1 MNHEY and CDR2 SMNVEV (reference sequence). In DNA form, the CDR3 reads TGTGCCAGCAGTTTACCCGGGGGGGAGACCCAGTACTTC. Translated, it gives CASSLPGGETQYF.

The CDR3 here is CASSYPTGGLGYTF. DNA of the CDR3: TGTGCCAGCAGCTACCCGACAGGGGGCCTTGGCTACACCTTC. The chain employs TRBV21-1 and TRBJ1-2; the D call TRBD1 from the table was never checked on the DNA. TRBV21-1 is tagged as a pseudogene. The CDR3 runs to 14 residues.

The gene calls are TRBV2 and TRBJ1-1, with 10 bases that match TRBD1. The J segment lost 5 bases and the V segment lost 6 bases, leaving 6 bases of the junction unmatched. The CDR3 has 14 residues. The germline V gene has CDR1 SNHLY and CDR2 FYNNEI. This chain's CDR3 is CASRPGQGKTEAFF. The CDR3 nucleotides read TGTGCCAGCAGGCCGGGACAGGGGAAGACTGAAGCTTTCTTT.

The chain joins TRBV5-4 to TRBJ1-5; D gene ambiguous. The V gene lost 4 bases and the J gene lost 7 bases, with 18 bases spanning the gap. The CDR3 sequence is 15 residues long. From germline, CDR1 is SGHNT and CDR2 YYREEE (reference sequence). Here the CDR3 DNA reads TGTGCCAGCAGCCGCGAGCCCCGGGAAGGCCAGCCCCAGCATTTT. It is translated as CASSREPREGQPQHF.

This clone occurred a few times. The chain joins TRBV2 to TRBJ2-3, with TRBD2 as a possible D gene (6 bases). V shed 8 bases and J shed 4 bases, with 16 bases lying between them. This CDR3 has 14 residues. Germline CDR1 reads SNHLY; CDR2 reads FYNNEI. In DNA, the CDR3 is TGTGCCAGCCACCTGGATCGGGGGTCAGATACGCAGTATTTT. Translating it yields CASHLDRGSDTQYF.

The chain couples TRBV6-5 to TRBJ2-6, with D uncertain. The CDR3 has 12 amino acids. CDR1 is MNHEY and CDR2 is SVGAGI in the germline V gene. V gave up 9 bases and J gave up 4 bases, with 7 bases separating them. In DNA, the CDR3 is TGTGCCAGTAGAGGAGGGGCCAACGTCCTGACTTTC. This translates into CASRGGANVLTF.

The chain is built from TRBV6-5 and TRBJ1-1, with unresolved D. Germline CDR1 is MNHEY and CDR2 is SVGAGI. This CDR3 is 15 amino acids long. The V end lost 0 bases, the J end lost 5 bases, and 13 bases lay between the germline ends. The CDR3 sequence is CASSYSQLLVTEAFF. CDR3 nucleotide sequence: TGTGCCAGCAGTTACTCACAGCTTCTGGTTACTGAAGCTTTCTTT.

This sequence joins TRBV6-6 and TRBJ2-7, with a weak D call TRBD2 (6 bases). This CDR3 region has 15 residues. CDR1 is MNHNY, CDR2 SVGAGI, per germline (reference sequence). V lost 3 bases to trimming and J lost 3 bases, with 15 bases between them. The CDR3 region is CASSYSPRGNYEQYF. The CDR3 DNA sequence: TGTGCCAGCAGTTATTCCCCCCGGGGGAACTACGAGCAGTACTTC.